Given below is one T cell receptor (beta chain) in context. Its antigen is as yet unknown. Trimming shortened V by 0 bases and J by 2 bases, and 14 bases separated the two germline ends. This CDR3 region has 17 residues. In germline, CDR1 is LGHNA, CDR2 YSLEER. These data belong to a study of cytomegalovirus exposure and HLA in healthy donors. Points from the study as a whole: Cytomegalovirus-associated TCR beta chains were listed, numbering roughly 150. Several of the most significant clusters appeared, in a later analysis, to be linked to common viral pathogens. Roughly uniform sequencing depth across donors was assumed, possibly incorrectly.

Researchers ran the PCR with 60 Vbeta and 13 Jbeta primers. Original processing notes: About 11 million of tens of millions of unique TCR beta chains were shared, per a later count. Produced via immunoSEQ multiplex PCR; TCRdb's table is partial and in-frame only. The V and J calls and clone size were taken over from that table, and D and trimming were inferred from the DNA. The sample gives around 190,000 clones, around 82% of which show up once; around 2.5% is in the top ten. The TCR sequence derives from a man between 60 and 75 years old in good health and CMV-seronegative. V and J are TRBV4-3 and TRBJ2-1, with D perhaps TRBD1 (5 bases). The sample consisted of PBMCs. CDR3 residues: CASSQDLGHGPYNEQFF. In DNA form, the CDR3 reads TGCGCCAGCAGCCAAGATCTCGGACACGGACCCTACAATGAGCAGTTCTTC.